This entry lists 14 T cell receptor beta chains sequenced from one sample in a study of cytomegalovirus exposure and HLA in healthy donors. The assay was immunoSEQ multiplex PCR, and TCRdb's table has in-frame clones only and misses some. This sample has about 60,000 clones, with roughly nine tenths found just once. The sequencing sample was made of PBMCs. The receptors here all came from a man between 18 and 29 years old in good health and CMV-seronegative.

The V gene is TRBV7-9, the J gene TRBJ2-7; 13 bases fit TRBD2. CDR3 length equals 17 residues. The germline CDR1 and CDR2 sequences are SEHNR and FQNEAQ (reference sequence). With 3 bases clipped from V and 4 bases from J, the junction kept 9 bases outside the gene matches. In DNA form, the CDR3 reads TGTGCCAGCAGCTTCACAGGACTAGCGGGAGTCAAATACGAGCAGTACTTC. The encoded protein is CASSFTGLAGVKYEQYF. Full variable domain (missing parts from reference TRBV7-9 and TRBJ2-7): DTGVSQNPRHKITKRGQNVTFRCDPISEHNRLYWYRQTLGQGPEFLTYFQNEAQLEKSRLLSDRFSAERPKGSFSTLEIQRTEQGDSAMYLCASSFTGLAGVKYEQYFGPGTRLTVT.

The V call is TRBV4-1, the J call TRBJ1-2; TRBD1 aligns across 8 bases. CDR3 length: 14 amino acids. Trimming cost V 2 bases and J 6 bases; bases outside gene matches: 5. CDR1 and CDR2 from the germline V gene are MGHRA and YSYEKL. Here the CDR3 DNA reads TGCGCCAGCAGCCAACCCACGACAGGGGATGGCTACACCTTC. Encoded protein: CASSQPTTGDGYTF.

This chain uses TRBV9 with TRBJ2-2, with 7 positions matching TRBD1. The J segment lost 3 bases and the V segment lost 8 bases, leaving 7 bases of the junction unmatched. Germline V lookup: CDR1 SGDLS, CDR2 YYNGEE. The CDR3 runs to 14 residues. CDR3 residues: CASKTGSHTGELFF. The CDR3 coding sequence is TGTGCCAGTAAGACAGGGTCGCACACCGGGGAGCTGTTTTTT.

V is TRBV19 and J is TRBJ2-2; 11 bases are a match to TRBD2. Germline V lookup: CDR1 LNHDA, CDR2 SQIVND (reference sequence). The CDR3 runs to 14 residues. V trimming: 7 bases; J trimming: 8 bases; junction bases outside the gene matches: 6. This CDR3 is CASIRTSGFGELFF. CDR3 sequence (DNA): TGTGCCAGTATCCGGACTAGCGGGTTTGGGGAGCTGTTTTTT.

Written as DNA, the CDR3 is TGTGCCAGCAGCCCCCCCGACACCGGGGAGCTGTTTTTT. It translates to CASSPPDTGELFF. The chain joins TRBV28 to TRBJ2-2; D gene uncertain. With 6 bases removed from V and 3 bases from J, the gap between germline ends came to 8 bases. The CDR3 is 13 residues long. CDR1 and CDR2 (germline): MDHEN, SYDVKM. Drawing the rest from reference TRBV28 and TRBJ2-2, the complete variable domain is DVKVTQSSRYLVKRTGEKVFLECVQDMDHENMFWYRQDPGLGLRLIYFSYDVKMKEKGDIPEGYSVSREKKERFSLILESASTNQTSMYLCASSPPDTGELFFGEGSRLTVL.

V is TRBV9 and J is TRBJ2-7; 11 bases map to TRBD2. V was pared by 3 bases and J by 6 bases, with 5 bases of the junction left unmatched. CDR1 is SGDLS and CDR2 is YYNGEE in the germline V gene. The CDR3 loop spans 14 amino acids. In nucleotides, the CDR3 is TGTGCCAGCAGCGGTACTAGCGGGAGTTTCGAGCAGTACTTC. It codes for CASSGTSGSFEQYF. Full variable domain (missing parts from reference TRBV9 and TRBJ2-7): DSGVTQTPKHLITATGQRVTLRCSPRSGDLSVYWYQQSLDQGLQFLIQYYNGEERAKGNILERFSAQQFPDLHSELNLSSLELGDSALYFCASSGTSGSFEQYFGPGTRLTVT.

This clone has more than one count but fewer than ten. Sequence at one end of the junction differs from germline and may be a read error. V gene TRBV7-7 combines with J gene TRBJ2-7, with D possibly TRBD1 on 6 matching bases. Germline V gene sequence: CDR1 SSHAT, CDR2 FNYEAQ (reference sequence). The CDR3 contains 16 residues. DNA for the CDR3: TGTGCTAGCAGCTTAGTAAACAGGGTTAGCTCCTACGAGCAGTACTTC. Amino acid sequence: CASSLVNRVSSYEQYF.

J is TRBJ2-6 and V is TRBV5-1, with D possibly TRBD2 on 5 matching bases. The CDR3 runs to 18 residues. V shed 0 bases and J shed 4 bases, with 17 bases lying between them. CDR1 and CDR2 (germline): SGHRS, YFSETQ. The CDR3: CASSLDPGRLGGANVLTF. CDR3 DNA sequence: TGCGCCAGCAGCTTGGATCCGGGAAGGCTGGGGGGGGCCAACGTCCTGACTTTC.

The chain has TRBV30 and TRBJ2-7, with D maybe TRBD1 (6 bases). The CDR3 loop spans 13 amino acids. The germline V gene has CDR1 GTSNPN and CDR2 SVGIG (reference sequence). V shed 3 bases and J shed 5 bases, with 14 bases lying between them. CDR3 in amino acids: CAWRGQGLDEQYF. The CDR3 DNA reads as TGTGCCTGGAGAGGGCAGGGGTTGGACGAGCAGTACTTC. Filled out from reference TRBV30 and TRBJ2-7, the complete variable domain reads SQTIHQWPATLVQPVGSPLSLECTVEGTSNPNLYWYRQAAGRGLQLLFYSVGIGQISSEVPQNLSASRPQDRQFILSSKKLLLSDSGFYLCAWRGQGLDEQYFGPGTRLTVT.

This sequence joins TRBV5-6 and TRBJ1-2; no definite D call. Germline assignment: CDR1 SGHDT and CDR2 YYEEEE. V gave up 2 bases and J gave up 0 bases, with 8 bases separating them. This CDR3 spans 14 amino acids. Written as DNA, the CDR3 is TGTGCCAGCAGCTTTTACAGCTCTAACTATGGCTACACCTTC. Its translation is CASSFYSSNYGYTF.

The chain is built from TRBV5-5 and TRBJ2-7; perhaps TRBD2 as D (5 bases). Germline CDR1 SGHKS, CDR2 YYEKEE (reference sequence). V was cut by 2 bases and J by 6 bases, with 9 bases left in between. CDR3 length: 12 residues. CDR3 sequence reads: CASSFSGIEQYF. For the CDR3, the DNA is TGTGCCAGCAGCTTTTCGGGGATCGAGCAGTACTTC. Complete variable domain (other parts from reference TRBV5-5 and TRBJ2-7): DAGVTQSPTHLIKTRGQQVTLRCSPISGHKSVSWYQQVLGQGPQFIFQYYEKEERGRGNFPDRFSARQFPNYSSELNVNALLLGDSALYLCASSFSGIEQYFGPGTRLTVT.

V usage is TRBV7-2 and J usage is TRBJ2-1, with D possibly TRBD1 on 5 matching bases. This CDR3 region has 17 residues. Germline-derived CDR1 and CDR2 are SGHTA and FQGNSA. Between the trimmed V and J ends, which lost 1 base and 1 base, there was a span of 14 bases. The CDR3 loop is CASSLVLGVGSYNEQFF. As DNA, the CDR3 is TGTGCCAGCAGCTTAGTCCTAGGGGTGGGGTCCTACAATGAGCAGTTCTTC.

In DNA form, the CDR3 reads TGTGCCTGGAGACTCGGACAGGCTGAAGCTTTCTTT. Amino acids: CAWRLGQAEAFF. V usage is TRBV30 and J usage is TRBJ1-1; 7 nucleotides line up with TRBD1. After removal of 3 bases from V and 6 bases from J, the junction contained 4 bases not matched to a gene. The CDR3 is made up of 12 amino acids. The V gene's germline CDR1 is GTSNPN and CDR2 SVGIG (reference sequence).

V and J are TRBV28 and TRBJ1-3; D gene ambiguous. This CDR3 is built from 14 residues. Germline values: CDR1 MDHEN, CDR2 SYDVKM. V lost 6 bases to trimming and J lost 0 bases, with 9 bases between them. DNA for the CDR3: TGTGCCAGCAGCCGGGTCAACTCTGGAAACACCATATATTTT. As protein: CASSRVNSGNTIYF.